In this sample, the clone carrying this TCR beta chain turned up once. Antigen: not known. The data derive from a study of human versus mouse CDR3 diversity and MHC coevolution. TCRdb keeps only in-frame clones here, not all; method: immunoSEQ multiplex PCR. The table lists 45,000 to 75,000 clones, 94% of them singletons. Whole-study findings and limits: Among all groups, most of the three human donors showed least clonal inequality. Humans had the largest estimated TCR beta repertoire, 1.5 million to 2 million clonotypes.

Naive CD4 T cells were sorted as CD45RO-negative, CD62L-positive. V was clipped by 4 bases and J by 6 bases, with 5 bases between them. The CDR3 spans 11 residues. Germline V lookup: CDR1 SEHNR, CDR2 FQNEAQ (reference sequence). Sequences were obtained from naive CD4+ T cells from blood. Subset defined: CD45RO-negative CD62L-positive naive CD4 T cells. V is TRBV7-9 and J is TRBJ2-3; no reliable D call. This TCR was recovered from a person between 60 and 69 years old in good health. CDR3 amino acids: CASSWQDTQYF. Here the CDR3 DNA reads TGTGCCAGCAGCTGGCAGGATACGCAGTATTTT.